This TCR beta chain was profiled in a study of T cell changes during pregnancy in multiple sclerosis (dated by TCRdb to about 2019). Looking at the study overall: Changes in the T cell repertoire over the course of pregnancy were examined in this study in women with multiple sclerosis.

For this clone: Its recognized antigen is unknown. No quality values exist for individual bases; no much larger clone is one base distant.

Preparation of the library involved the immunoSEQ multiplex PCR assay. In its TCRdb copy, this immuneACCESS table keeps in-frame sequences only and misses some clones. Where compared with another copy, unresolved V genes explain less than half of these, and the others have no known cause. The sample data list roughly 32,000 clones, and roughly 91% of these were observed just once. 3% to 5% of the sample goes to the ten largest clones. Trimming removed 6 bases from V and 2 bases from J, leaving 11 bases between the germline ends. As encoded in the germline V gene, CDR1 is MNHNS while CDR2 is SASEGT. Reading from cysteine to phenylalanine, the CDR3 counts 13 amino acids. Left in the record is the CDR3 DNA by itself, 39 bases read in frame from the first base.

The sequence was obtained from a female donor in good health, enrolled as a control in a pregnancy study. Recombination joined TRBV6-1 with TRBJ2-7; TRBD1 is a weak D gene call, 6 bases matching. This material consisted of CD8+ T cells from peripheral blood mononuclear cells, taken in the second trimester of pregnancy. The CDR3 here reads CASSSTGTYEQYF. The sequenced DNA is TGTGCCAGCAGCTCTACAGGGACCTACGAGCAGTACTTC.